This T cell receptor beta chain was profiled in a study of graft-versus-host responses after intestinal transplantation. The overall study: Each transplant was multivisceral, liver-intestinal, or isolated intestinal. Every recipient underwent anti-thymocyte globulin induction, then tacrolimus and steroids for two to four years. Overall study findings and caveats: Marrow from the recipient contained GvH clones, some of which had appeared first in ileum or blood.

J lost 7 bases, V lost 3 bases, and 6 bases had no gene match. The CDR3 is 15 residues long. Germline V gene sequence: CDR1 SGHRS, CDR2 YFSETQ. As to this clone: Its antigen remains unidentified.

Intraepithelial and lamina propria lymphocytes were isolated from graft specimens. The assay was immunoSEQ multiplex PCR, and TCRdb's table has in-frame clones only and misses some. Of more than 30,000 clones in the sample, about 85% are singletons; the top ten hold roughly 18%. The source material was ileum tissue, sampled 200 to 210 days after intestinal transplant. The sequence was obtained from a human patient who received an intestinal transplant, so some T cells may come from the graft donor. The rearrangement joins TRBV5-1 to TRBJ1-6, with TRBD1 matching over 8 bases. The CDR3 loop reads CASSSWTGLNSPLHF. The DNA for the CDR3 is TGCGCCAGCAGCTCTTGGACAGGGTTGAATTCACCCCTCCACTTT. Full variable domain (remainder filled in from reference TRBV5-1 and TRBJ1-6): KAGVTQTPRYLIKTRGQQVTLSCSPISGHRSVSWYQQTPGQGLQFLFEYFSETQRNKGNFPGRFSGRQFSNSRSEMNVSTLELGDSALYLCASSSWTGLNSPLHFGNGTRLTVT.